This T cell receptor beta chain was documented in a study of OX40 agonist ivuxolimab in advanced cancers. Study summary: At around 81% male, the cohort had a mean age of 60 years, ranging from roughly 23 to 80. Overall study results and limits: At 0.1 to 3.0 mg/kg, clonal expansion of CD4+ and CD8+ blood T cells had occurred by week 6.

Clones were sequenced by immunoSEQ multiplex PCR, and TCRdb holds only the in-frame ones, with some missing. This sample has more than 50,000 clones, with 80% to 90% found just once. On this clone: Antigen unknown.

J was trimmed by 2 bases and V by 6 bases; bases with no gene match: 9. The germline gives CDR1 LNHDA, CDR2 SQIVND (reference sequence). The CDR3 runs to 15 residues. The chain joins TRBV19 to TRBJ1-2; 7 nucleotides line up with TRBD1. The input for sequencing was CD4+ or CD8+ T cells sorted from blood, taken in a trial of the OX40 agonist ivuxolimab. The origin of this receptor is an adult with an advanced solid tumor such as melanoma, head and neck, liver or kidney cancer. CDR3: CASRTTGDRNYGYTF. The CDR3 bases are TGTGCCAGTAGGACTACAGGGGACCGAAACTATGGCTACACCTTC. Together with reference TRBV19 and TRBJ1-2, the CDR3 gives the full variable domain: DGGITQSPKYLFRKEGQNVTLSCEQNLNHDAMYWYRQDPGQGLRLIYYSQIVNDFQKGDIAEGYSVSREKKESFPLTVTSAQKNPTAFYLCASRTTGDRNYGYTFGSGTRLTVV.